The clone carrying this TCR beta chain appeared a few times. What it binds is unknown. Trimming removed 1 base at V and 7 bases at J, with 15 bases between. The CDR3 is made up of 14 amino acids. The V gene's germline CDR1 is SGHNT and CDR2 YYREEE (reference sequence). This entry comes from a study of early T cells in non-severe SARS-CoV-2 infection. Whole-study results and caveats: Reliance on VDJdb matching favored anti-spike CD8 responses; private and CD4 specificities were missed.

Separate cDNA molecules each had unique molecular identifiers attached to them. MiXCR, applied by TCRdb to the 5' RACE reads, yields one record per CDR3 protein. This table holds around 83,000 distinct CDR3 sequences, about 9.4% found once. The receptor's source is an adult who was a healthcare worker with PCR-confirmed SARS-CoV-2 infection or an uninfected control (not recorded which). This specimen consisted of whole blood, obtained at baseline. The genes are TRBV5-4 and TRBJ2-7, with TRBD2 as a possible D gene (5 bases). CDR3 bases: TGTGCCAGCAGCTTGTATTTGGGAGTAGGTGAGCAGTACTTC. This codes for CASSLYLGVGEQYF. Full variable domain (rest looked up from reference TRBV5-4 and TRBJ2-7): ETGVTQSPTHLIKTRGQQVTLRCSSQSGHNTVSWYQQALGQGPQFIFQYYREEENGRGNFPPRFSGLQFPNYSSELNVNALELDDSALYLCASSLYLGVGEQYFGPGTRLTVT.